The next 25 T cell receptor beta chains were all read from a single sample in a study of control samples from healthy donors and cancer patients. Measured with immunoSEQ multiplex PCR; TCRdb has only the in-frame clones, and not every one. The table records 75,000 to 95,000 clones, over 90% of them present only once. The sequenced material came from blood. These receptors were taken from a woman in her thirties in good health.

This chain links TRBV10-3 with TRBJ1-4; 7 nucleotides agree with TRBD1. Losses at the gene ends were 8 bases for V and 4 bases for J; bases not matched to a gene: 4. Germline V CDR1 and CDR2: ENHRY, SYGVKD. The CDR3 covers 13 residues. CDR3 nucleotide sequence: TGTGCCATCGGGGACAGATTTAATGAAAAACTGTTTTTT. It codes for CAIGDRFNEKLFF.

The J gene is TRBJ1-1, the V gene TRBV6-5; D unresolved. This CDR3 has 15 amino acids. The V end was cut by 0 bases, the J end by 6 bases, with 14 bases between. Per the germline V gene, CDR1 is MNHEY and CDR2 is SVGAGI. The CDR3 is CASSYSRQVGSEAFF. CDR3 nucleotide sequence: TGTGCCAGCAGTTACTCGCGTCAGGTGGGCTCTGAAGCTTTCTTT.

The chain joins TRBV11-1 to TRBJ1-2, with a tentative D call TRBD1 (5 bases). From germline, CDR1 is SGHAT and CDR2 FQDESV (reference sequence). V gave up 1 base and J gave up 4 bases, with 13 bases separating them. The CDR3 sequence is 15 residues long. CDR3 sequence (DNA): TGTGCCAGCAGCTTAGGACGGGGCGCGTCCTATGGCTACACCTTC. Translation gives CASSLGRGASYGYTF.

The rearrangement joins TRBV5-5 to TRBJ1-6; 9 bases line up with TRBD1. Trimming at V came to 0 bases and at J to 16 bases, leaving 5 bases not matched to a gene. This CDR3 region has 13 residues. The germline V gene has CDR1 SGHKS and CDR2 YYEKEE (reference sequence). CDR3 DNA: TGTGCCAGCAGCTTGGGAGGGACAGGGCCTCTCCACTTT. Protein product: CASSLGGTGPLHF.

This chain uses TRBV11-2 with TRBJ2-1; TRBD2 aligns across 10 bases. Germline V gene lookup returns CDR1 SGHAT and CDR2 FQNNGV. This CDR3 has 16 residues. Trimming removed 1 base from V and 8 bases from J; junction bases left unmatched: 8. CDR3 region: CASSLASSGSKDEQFF. CDR3 nucleotides: TGTGCCAGCAGCTTAGCGTCTAGCGGGAGTAAAGATGAGCAGTTCTTC.

The rearrangement joins TRBV11-2 to TRBJ1-1; D is undetermined. Germline values: CDR1 SGHAT, CDR2 FQNNGV. V lost 6 bases to trimming and J lost 4 bases, with 6 bases between them. The length of the CDR3 is 11 residues. CDR3 loop: CASRWGTEAFF. The CDR3 DNA sequence: TGTGCCAGCAGGTGGGGCACTGAAGCTTTCTTT.

The J gene is TRBJ2-7, the V gene TRBV2; D gene uncertain. The CDR3 runs to 11 residues. V shed 4 bases and J shed 4 bases, with 5 bases lying between them. Germline V CDR1 and CDR2: SNHLY, FYNNEI. The CDR3 DNA sequence: TGTGCCAGCAGTGTAGGGTACGAGCAGTACTTC. Its protein product is CASSVGYEQYF.

The CDR3 sequence is CAWSRKGALVYEQYF. The CDR3, as DNA: TGTGCCTGGAGCAGGAAGGGGGCGCTTGTATACGAGCAGTACTTC. The gene calls are TRBV30 and TRBJ2-7; 7 bases are a match to TRBD1. The germline V gene has CDR1 GTSNPN and CDR2 SVGIG (reference sequence). The CDR3 extends over 15 amino acids. V shed 3 bases, J shed 4 bases, and the junction held 12 bases outside the gene matches. Combining the CDR3 with reference TRBV30 and TRBJ2-7 gives the whole variable domain SQTIHQWPATLVQPVGSPLSLECTVEGTSNPNLYWYRQAAGRGLQLLFYSVGIGQISSEVPQNLSASRPQDRQFILSSKKLLLSDSGFYLCAWSRKGALVYEQYFGPGTRLTVT.

This clone was counted a single time. The V call is TRBV5-6, the J call TRBJ2-5, with D possibly being TRBD2 (7 bases). The CDR3 extends over 14 amino acids. Germline loops: CDR1 SGHDT, CDR2 YYEEEE. The ends were cut back, 5 bases at V and 4 bases at J, with 15 bases in the middle. In nucleotides, the CDR3 is TGTGCCAGCAGATCGGGGGGCGGAGGAGAGACCCAGTACTTC. Encoded protein: CASRSGGGGETQYF.

The chain links TRBV13 to TRBJ1-2; maybe TRBD1 (6 bases). V was cut by 6 bases and J by 3 bases, with 14 bases left in between. CDR1 PRHDT and CDR2 FYEKMQ come from the germline V gene (reference sequence). The CDR3 has 14 residues. In DNA form, the CDR3 reads TGTGCCAGCAGGCCGGGGGGCGCAGACTATGGCTACACCTTC. Its translation: CASRPGGADYGYTF.

The CDR3 DNA is TGTGCCACCAGTGACCCAAAGACAGGGTCCTACGAGCAGTACTTC. Its translation is CATSDPKTGSYEQYF. The chain recombines TRBV24-1 with TRBJ2-7; 7 bases agree with TRBD1. Germline trimming cut 4 bases from V and 1 base from J; bases unmatched to any gene: 6. Germline V CDR1 and CDR2: KGHDR, SFDVKD. The CDR3 runs 15 residues.

This clone was found once. V and J are TRBV5-1 and TRBJ2-5; TRBD1 matches at 11 bases. Germline CDR1 SGHRS, CDR2 YFSETQ. The V gene end was trimmed by 4 bases and the J gene end by 4 bases; junction bases not matched to a gene: 6. The CDR3 sequence is 15 residues long. CDR3 sequence reads: CASSPGQGARETQYF. CDR3 in DNA: TGCGCCAGCAGCCCCGGACAGGGGGCAAGAGAGACCCAGTACTTC.

V gene TRBV10-3 combines with J gene TRBJ2-4; 15 bases line up with TRBD2. Germline V gene sequence: CDR1 ENHRY, CDR2 SYGVKD. The ends lost 4 bases at V and 1 base at J; junction bases unmatched: 11. The CDR3 runs to 20 residues. CDR3 sequence reads: CAISGTSGRALVCAKNIQYF. CDR3 in DNA: TGTGCCATCAGTGGGACTAGCGGGAGGGCCCTGGTTTGCGCCAAAAACATTCAGTACTTC.

The chain recombines TRBV24-1 with TRBJ1-5; possibly TRBD1 for D (6 bases). Trimming took off 4 bases at V and 2 bases at J, with 26 bases between the two ends. Germline V gives CDR1 KGHDR, CDR2 SFDVKD. CDR3 size: 20 residues. This CDR3 is CATSEYNSGAALRGNQPQHF. In DNA form, the CDR3 reads TGTGCCACCAGTGAATATAACTCAGGGGCAGCGTTGAGGGGCAATCAGCCCCAGCATTTT.

V is TRBV6-5 and J is TRBJ1-6; D uncertain. Trimming stripped 4 bases from V and 7 bases from J, with 17 bases between. Germline loops: CDR1 MNHEY, CDR2 SVGAGI. The CDR3 sequence is 16 residues long. The CDR3 spells CASSFSRPGSNSPLHF. CDR3 DNA: TGTGCCAGCAGTTTTTCTCGACCGGGTTCCAATTCACCCCTCCACTTT.

The sample holds one count of this clone. The chain couples TRBV2 to TRBJ1-5, with a tentative D call TRBD1 (5 bases). The CDR3 spans 16 residues. Germline lookup yields CDR1 SNHLY and CDR2 FYNNEI. Between the trimmed V and J ends, which lost 6 bases and 0 bases, there was a span of 15 bases. CDR3 residues: CASRGTSTLSNQPQHF. The CDR3 DNA sequence: TGTGCCAGCAGGGGGACCTCCACTCTTAGCAATCAGCCCCAGCATTTT.

This clone showed up just once. The rearrangement links TRBV7-8 to TRBJ1-1, with no clear D. With 0 bases removed from V and 0 bases from J, the gap between germline ends came to 11 bases. The CDR3 length is 16 residues. From germline, CDR1 is SGHVS and CDR2 FQNEAQ. The CDR3 sequence is CASSLARFQLNTEAFF. CDR3 DNA sequence: TGTGCCAGCAGCTTAGCGCGATTTCAACTGAACACTGAAGCTTTCTTT.

The V and J genes are TRBV14 and TRBJ2-5; D is possibly TRBD2 (5 bases). Germline V gene sequence: CDR1 SGHDN, CDR2 FVKESK. This CDR3 is 16 amino acids long. V was shortened by 0 bases and J by 8 bases, with 19 bases between the two germline ends. The CDR3 reads CASSQEGLGWRATQYF. The CDR3 region has the DNA TGTGCCAGCAGCCAAGAAGGTCTGGGCTGGCGGGCAACCCAGTACTTC. Combining the CDR3 with reference TRBV14 and TRBJ2-5 gives the whole variable domain EAGVTQFPSHSVIEKGQTVTLRCDPISGHDNLYWYRRVMGKEIKFLLHFVKESKQDESGMPNNRFLAERTGGTYSTLKVQPAELEDSGVYFCASSQEGLGWRATQYFGPGTRLLVL.

The chain links TRBV21-1 to TRBJ1-2; the table's D call, TRBD1, was not checked against the DNA. TRBV21-1 corresponds to a pseudogene. The CDR3 totals 17 residues. The CDR3 reads CASSKKRGTGRDYGYTF. The CDR3 DNA follows: TGTGCCAGCAGCAAAAAGAGGGGGACAGGGAGGGACTATGGCTACACCTTC.

The V call is TRBV5-1, the J call TRBJ2-1; D remains unclear. The V end was cut by 4 bases, the J end by 3 bases, with 14 bases between. Germline V gene data show CDR1 as SGHRS and CDR2 as YFSETQ. CDR3 length: 15 amino acids. CDR3 in amino acids: CASSENVDGYNEQFF. CDR3 nucleotide sequence: TGCGCCAGCAGCGAGAATGTCGACGGCTACAATGAGCAGTTCTTC.

The V and J genes are TRBV9 and TRBJ1-1; D ambiguous. The V gene's germline CDR1 is SGDLS and CDR2 YYNGEE. The V and J ends lost 0 bases and 0 bases respectively, with 3 bases between them. This CDR3 region has 13 residues. The CDR3 region has the DNA TGTGCCAGCAGCGTAGATATGAACACTGAAGCTTTCTTT. Protein: CASSVDMNTEAFF.

This clone was seen only once. The chain joins TRBV6-5 to TRBJ2-3; TRBD1 aligns across 7 bases. V shed 10 bases, J shed 2 bases, and the junction held 12 bases outside the gene matches. This CDR3 has 15 residues. CDR1 is MNHEY and CDR2 is SVGAGI in the germline V gene. The CDR3 bases are TGTGCCACCCAACGACAGGGCGCTTACACAGATACGCAGTATTTT. Its translation is CATQRQGAYTDTQYF.

The V and J genes are TRBV7-3 and TRBJ2-3; 10 bases agree with TRBD2. The V and J ends lost 5 bases and 5 bases, in that order; junction bases with no gene match: 7. This CDR3 has 15 residues. Germline V gene data show CDR1 as SGHTA and CDR2 as FQGTGA. The CDR3 DNA reads TGTGCCAGCAGCAAGGGACTAGCGATGGAAGATACGCAGTATTTT. Its protein is CASSKGLAMEDTQYF.

The chain is built from TRBV28 and TRBJ2-2; perhaps TRBD1 as D (6 bases). This CDR3 is 17 amino acids long. Germline CDR1 and CDR2: MDHEN and SYDVKM. Trimming removed 5 bases at V and 3 bases at J, with 19 bases between. For the CDR3, the DNA is TGTGCCAGCAGTCTGGACAGTTACGCGCAGGACACCGGGGAGCTGTTTTTT. Protein sequence: CASSLDSYAQDTGELFF. The full variable domain, rest sourced from reference TRBV28 and TRBJ2-2, is DVKVTQSSRYLVKRTGEKVFLECVQDMDHENMFWYRQDPGLGLRLIYFSYDVKMKEKGDIPEGYSVSREKKERFSLILESASTNQTSMYLCASSLDSYAQDTGELFFGEGSRLTVL.

This rearrangement joins TRBV28 to TRBJ1-1, with 7 nucleotides matching TRBD1. Germline CDR1 MDHEN, CDR2 SYDVKM. CDR3 size: 13 residues. V lost 7 bases and J lost 5; bases outside the gene matches: 7. CDR3 sequence: CASTHRTGTEAFF. The CDR3 DNA follows: TGTGCCAGCACCCATCGGACAGGAACTGAAGCTTTCTTT.